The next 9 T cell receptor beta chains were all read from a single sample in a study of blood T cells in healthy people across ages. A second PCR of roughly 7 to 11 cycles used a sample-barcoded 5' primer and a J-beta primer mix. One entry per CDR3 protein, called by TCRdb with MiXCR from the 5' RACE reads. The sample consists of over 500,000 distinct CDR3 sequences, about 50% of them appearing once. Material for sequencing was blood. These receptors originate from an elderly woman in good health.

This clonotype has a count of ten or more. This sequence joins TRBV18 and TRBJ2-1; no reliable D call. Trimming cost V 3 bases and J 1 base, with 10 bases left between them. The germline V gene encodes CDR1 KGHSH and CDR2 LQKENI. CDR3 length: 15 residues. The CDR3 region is CASSPGTRSYNEQFF. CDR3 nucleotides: TGTGCCAGCTCACCGGGCACGAGATCCTACAATGAGCAGTTCTTC. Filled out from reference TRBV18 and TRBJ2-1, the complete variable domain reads NAGVMQNPRHLVRRRGQEARLRCSPMKGHSHVYWYRQLPEEGLKFMVYLQKENIIDESGMPKERFSAEFPKEGPSILRIQQVVRGDSAAYFCASSPGTRSYNEQFFGPGTRLTVL.

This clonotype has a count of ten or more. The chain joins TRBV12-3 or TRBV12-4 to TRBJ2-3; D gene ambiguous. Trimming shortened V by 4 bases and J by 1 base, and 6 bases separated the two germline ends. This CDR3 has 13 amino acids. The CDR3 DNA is TGTGCCAGCAGTTACTCAGGCACAGATACGCAGTATTTT. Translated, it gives CASSYSGTDTQYF.

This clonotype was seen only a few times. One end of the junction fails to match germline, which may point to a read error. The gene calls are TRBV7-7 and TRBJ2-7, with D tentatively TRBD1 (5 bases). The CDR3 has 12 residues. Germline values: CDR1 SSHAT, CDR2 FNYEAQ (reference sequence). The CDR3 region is CASSSAQGEQYF. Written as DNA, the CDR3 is TGTGCTAGCAGCTCCGCTCAGGGAGAGCAGTACTTC.

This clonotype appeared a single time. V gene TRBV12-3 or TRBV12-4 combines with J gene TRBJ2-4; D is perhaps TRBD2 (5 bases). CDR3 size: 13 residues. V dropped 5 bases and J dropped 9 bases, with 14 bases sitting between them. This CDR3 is CASSVAVGAIQYF. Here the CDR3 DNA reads TGTGCCAGCAGTGTGGCAGTGGGAGCCATTCAGTACTTC.

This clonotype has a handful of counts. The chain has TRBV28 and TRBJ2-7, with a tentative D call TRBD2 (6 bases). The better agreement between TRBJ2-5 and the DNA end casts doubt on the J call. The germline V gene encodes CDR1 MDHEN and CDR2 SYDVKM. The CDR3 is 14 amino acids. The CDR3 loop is CASSVSTGVETQYF. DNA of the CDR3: TGTGCCAGCAGTGTATCGACGGGAGTCGAGACCCAGTACTTC.

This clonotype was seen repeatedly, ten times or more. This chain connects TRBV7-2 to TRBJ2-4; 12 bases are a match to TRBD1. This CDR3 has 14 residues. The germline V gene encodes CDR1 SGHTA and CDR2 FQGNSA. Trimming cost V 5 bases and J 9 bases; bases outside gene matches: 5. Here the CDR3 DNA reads TGTGCCAGCAGCCCCGGGACAGGGGGCGTCATTCAGTACTTC. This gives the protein CASSPGTGGVIQYF.

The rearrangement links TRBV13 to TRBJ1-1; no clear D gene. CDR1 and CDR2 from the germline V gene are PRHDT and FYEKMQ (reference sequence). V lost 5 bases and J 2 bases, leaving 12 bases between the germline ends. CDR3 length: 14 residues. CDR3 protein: CASSLTKANTEAFF. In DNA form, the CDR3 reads TGTGCCAGCAGCCTAACAAAAGCCAACACTGAAGCTTTCTTT.

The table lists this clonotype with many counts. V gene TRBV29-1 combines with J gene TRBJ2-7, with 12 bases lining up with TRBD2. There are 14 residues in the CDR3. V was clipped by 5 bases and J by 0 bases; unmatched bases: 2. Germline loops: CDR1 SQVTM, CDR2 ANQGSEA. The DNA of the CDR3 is TGCAGCGTTAGGACTAGCGGGACCTCCTACGAGCAGTACTTC. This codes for CSVRTSGTSYEQYF.

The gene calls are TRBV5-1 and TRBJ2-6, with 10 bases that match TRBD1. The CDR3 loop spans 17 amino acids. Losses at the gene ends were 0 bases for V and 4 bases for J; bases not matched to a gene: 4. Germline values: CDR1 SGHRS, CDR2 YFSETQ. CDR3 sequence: CASSLGDRGIGANVLTF. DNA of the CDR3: TGCGCCAGCAGCTTGGGGGACAGGGGCATCGGGGCCAACGTCCTGACTTTC.